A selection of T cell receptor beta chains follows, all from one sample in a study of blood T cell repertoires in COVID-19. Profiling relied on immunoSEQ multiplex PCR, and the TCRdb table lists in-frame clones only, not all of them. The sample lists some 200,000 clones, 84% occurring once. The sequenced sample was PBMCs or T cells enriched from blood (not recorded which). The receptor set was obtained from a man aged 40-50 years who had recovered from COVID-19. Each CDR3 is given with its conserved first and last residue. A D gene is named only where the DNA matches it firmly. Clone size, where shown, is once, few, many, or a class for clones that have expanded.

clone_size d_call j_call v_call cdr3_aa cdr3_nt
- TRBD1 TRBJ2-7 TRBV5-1 CASSQDREYEQYF TGCGCCAGCAGCCAGGACAGGGAATACGAGCAGTACTTC
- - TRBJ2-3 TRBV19 CASSMGGTDTQYF TGTGCCAGTAGTATGGGGGGAACAGATACGCAGTATTTT
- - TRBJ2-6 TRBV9 CASSVDGYPGANVLTF TGTGCCAGCAGCGTAGACGGGTACCCTGGGGCCAACGTCCTGACTTTC
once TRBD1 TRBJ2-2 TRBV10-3 CAIRGQGKTTGELFF TGTGCCATCAGAGGACAGGGGAAGACCACCGGGGAGCTGTTTTTT
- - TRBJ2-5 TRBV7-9 CASSSPPGVIQETQYF TGTGCCAGCAGCTCTCCGCCGGGGGTGATCCAAGAGACCCAGTACTTC
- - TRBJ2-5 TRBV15 CATSRLKRFPPETQYF TGTGCCACCAGCAGACTTAAGCGTTTTCCCCCGGAGACCCAGTACTTC
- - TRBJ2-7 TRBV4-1 CASSQDQRGSYEQYF TGCGCCAGCAGCCAAGATCAAAGGGGATCCTACGAGCAGTACTTC
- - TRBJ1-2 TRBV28 CASSLYQPGSGYTF TGTGCCAGCAGTTTGTATCAACCAGGGTCCGGCTACACCTTC
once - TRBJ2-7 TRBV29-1 CSVGDIPYEQYF TGCAGCGTTGGAGACATCCCCTACGAGCAGTACTTC
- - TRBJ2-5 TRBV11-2 CASSLASLAETQYF TGTGCCAGCAGCTTAGCCTCGCTGGCAGAGACCCAGTACTTC
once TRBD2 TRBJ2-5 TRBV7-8 CASNPTRTSGGGRETQYF TGTGCCAGCAACCCTACCCGGACTAGCGGGGGGGGGCGAGAGACCCAGTACTTC
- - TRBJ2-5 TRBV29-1 CSVAGTQETQYF TGCAGCGTGGCCGGGACACAAGAGACCCAGTACTTC
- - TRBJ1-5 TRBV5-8 CASSFIQDNQPQHF TGTGCCAGCAGCTTTATCCAGGACAATCAGCCCCAGCATTTT
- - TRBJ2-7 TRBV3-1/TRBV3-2 CASSQERGGYSYEQYF TGTGCCAGCAGCCAAGAGCGCGGGGGCTACTCCTACGAGCAGTACTTC
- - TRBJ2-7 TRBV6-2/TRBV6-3 CASSYSLLAGDYEQYF TGTGCCAGCAGTTACTCGTTGCTTGCAGGGGACTACGAGCAGTACTTC
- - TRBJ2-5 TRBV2 CASSDWAGETQYF TGTGCCAGCAGTGACTGGGCTGGAGAGACCCAGTACTTC
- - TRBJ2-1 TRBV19 CASTPDSVYNEQFF TGTGCCAGCACGCCTGACAGTGTTTACAATGAGCAGTTCTTC
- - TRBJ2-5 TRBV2 CASSVGSLKETQYF TGTGCCAGCAGCGTGGGGAGTTTGAAAGAGACCCAGTACTTC
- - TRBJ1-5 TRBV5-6 CASSSMDQPQHF TGTGCCAGCAGCTCTATGGATCAGCCCCAGCATTTT
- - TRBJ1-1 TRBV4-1 CASSPQKAKGVEAFF TGCGCCAGCAGCCCCCAAAAGGCTAAGGGGGTTGAAGCTTTCTTT
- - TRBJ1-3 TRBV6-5 CASRDSPRNTIYF TGTGCCAGCAGAGACAGCCCGAGAAACACCATATATTTT
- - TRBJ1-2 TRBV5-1 CASSPDGGARSGYTF TGCGCCAGCAGCCCCGATGGGGGCGCAAGGAGTGGCTACACCTTC
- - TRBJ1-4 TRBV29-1 CSIRMSNEKLFF TGCAGTATTCGTATGTCTAATGAAAAACTGTTTTTT
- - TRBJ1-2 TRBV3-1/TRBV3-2 CASSQEGLLRYTF TGTGCCAGCAGCCAAGAAGGACTTTTGCGCTACACCTTC
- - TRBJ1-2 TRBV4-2 CASSQAGYGYTF TGTGCCAGCAGCCAAGCGGGATATGGCTACACCTTC
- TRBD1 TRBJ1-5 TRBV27 CASSPRQGRGRRTPDQPQHF TGTGCCAGCAGTCCCCGGCAGGGCAGGGGGCGAAGAACTCCTGATCAGCCCCAGCATTTT
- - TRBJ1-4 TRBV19 CASKTTVNEKLFF TGTGCCAGTAAAACGACAGTTAATGAAAAACTGTTTTTT
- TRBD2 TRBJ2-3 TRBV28 CASSPTGTSADTQYF TGTGCCAGCAGTCCCACCGGGACTAGCGCAGATACGCAGTATTTT
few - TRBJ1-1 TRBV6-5 CASIENLNTEAFF TGTGCCAGCATCGAGAACTTGAACACTGAAGCTTTCTTT
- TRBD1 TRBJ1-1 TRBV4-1 CASSQAGQGLPEAFF TGCGCCAGCAGCCAAGCGGGACAGGGGCTCCCTGAAGCTTTCTTT
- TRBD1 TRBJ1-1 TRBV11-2 CASSPAPRQGFSENTEAFF TGTGCCAGCAGCCCGGCTCCACGACAGGGCTTCTCCGAGAACACTGAAGCTTTCTTT
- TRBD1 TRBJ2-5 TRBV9 CASSLYPGTGGPQETQYF TGTGCCAGCAGCTTATATCCCGGGACAGGTGGACCCCAAGAGACCCAGTACTTC
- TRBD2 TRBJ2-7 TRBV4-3 CASSHQNSGAYEQYF TGCGCCAGCAGCCACCAGAATAGCGGGGCCTACGAGCAGTACTTC
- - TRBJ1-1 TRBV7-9 CASSLTPQGWAEAFF TGTGCCAGCAGCTTAACACCACAGGGTTGGGCTGAAGCTTTCTTT
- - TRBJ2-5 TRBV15 CATSSEGVTQYF TGTGCCACCAGCAGTGAGGGGGTAACCCAGTACTTC
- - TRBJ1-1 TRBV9 CASSPGANTEAFF TGTGCCAGCAGCCCTGGGGCCAACACTGAAGCTTTCTTT
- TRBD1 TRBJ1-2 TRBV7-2 CASSLEQGQGYTF TGTGCCAGCAGCTTAGAACAGGGGCAGGGCTACACCTTC
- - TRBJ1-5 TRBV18 CASSQDRNNQPQHF TGTGCCAGCTCTCAAGACAGGAACAATCAGCCCCAGCATTTT
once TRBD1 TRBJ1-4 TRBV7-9 CASSYKQGTNEKLFF TGTGCCAGCAGCTACAAACAGGGGACTAATGAAAAACTGTTTTTT
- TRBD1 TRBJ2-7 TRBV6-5 CASSNRGRYEQYF TGTGCCAGCAGCAACAGGGGGCGCTACGAGCAGTACTTC